Below, 3 T cell receptor beta chains from the same sample are listed, as sequenced in a study of OX40 agonist ivuxolimab in advanced cancers. TCRdb's table, derived via immunoSEQ multiplex PCR, lists solely in-frame clones and lacks some. In the table there are about 38,000 clones, around 87% of which are singletons. The sample consisted of CD4+ or CD8+ T cells sorted from blood, taken in a trial of the OX40 agonist ivuxolimab. These receptors were collected from an adult with an advanced solid tumor such as melanoma, head and neck, liver or kidney cancer.

The chain uses TRBV7-9 and TRBJ2-1; no clear D gene. The CDR3 loop spans 11 amino acids. Germline CDR1 and CDR2: SEHNR and FQNEAQ (reference sequence). V was cut by 2 bases and J by 12 bases, with 8 bases left in between. CDR3 loop: CASSLQNLQFF. For the CDR3, the DNA is TGTGCCAGCAGCTTACAAAATCTGCAGTTCTTC.

The chain uses TRBV10-3 and TRBJ2-7, with 7 bases lining up with TRBD1. CDR3 length equals 12 residues. The V and J ends lost 5 bases and 6 bases, in that order; junction bases with no gene match: 4. Looked up from germline, CDR1 is ENHRY and CDR2 is SYGVKD. CDR3 nucleotide sequence: TGTGCCATCAGTCTGACAGGGCCCGAGCAGTACTTC. It is translated as CAISLTGPEQYF.

The rearrangement joins TRBV30 to TRBJ1-5, with no clear D. This CDR3 has 13 residues. Trimming removed 2 bases from V and 9 bases from J, with 14 bases in between. Germline-derived CDR1 and CDR2 are GTSNPN and SVGIG (reference sequence). The chain's CDR3 is CAWSRADSRPQHF. The CDR3 region has the DNA TGTGCCTGGAGTAGGGCAGACTCACGGCCCCAGCATTTT.